This T cell receptor beta chain was profiled in a study of blood T cell repertoires in COVID-19. Overall study: From the United States, Italy and Spain came samples of acute and convalescent COVID-19. In each case, the material was cDNA or gDNA derived from T cells, B-cell-depleted T cells, or PBMCs.

The CDR3 is 17 residues long. V was shortened by 0 bases and J by 2 bases, with 14 bases between the two germline ends. The germline CDR1 and CDR2 sequences are LNHNV and YYDKDF (reference sequence). In its sample, this clone was seen once. In the authors' workflow: Estimates of nucleated cell counts were drawn from the amplification of reference gene primers. The protocol was immunoSEQ multiplex PCR, while the TCRdb copy is restricted to in-frame clones and leaves out a portion. V and J calls plus clone size are reproduced from that table; the DNA served to infer D and trimming. In the table there are roughly 33,000 clones, around 90% of which are singletons.

This chain connects TRBV15 to TRBJ2-1; a possible D gene is TRBD1 (5 bases). The sample consisted of peripheral blood. The sequence derives from a human donor in a cohort sampled during active COVID-19. This CDR3 reads CATSREGQRQPYNEQFF. CDR3 in DNA: TGTGCCACCAGCAGAGAGGGGCAACGACAGCCCTACAATGAGCAGTTCTTC.